Below, 32 T cell receptor beta chains from the same sample are listed, as sequenced in a study of prognosis after radiotherapy for stage I lung cancer. Genomic DNA served as the source from which two-round multiplex PCR generated TCR beta CDR3 amplicons. First-round PCR, the initial amplification, used primers specific to each TRBV and TRBJ gene. TCRdb reprocessed the multiplex PCR reads with MiXCR, giving one entry per CDR3 protein. The table includes over 30,000 distinct CDR3 sequences, approximately 25% detected once. The material was PBMCs, obtained before or after stereotactic body radiation therapy (not recorded which). The receptors here all came from a donor over 45 with non-small cell lung cancer.

This clonotype appeared many times. The chain couples TRBV2 to TRBJ2-5; TRBD1 is a possible D gene (6 bases). The CDR3 has 14 amino acids. Trimming took 10 bases from V and 0 from J, leaving 15 bases between them. Germline V gene sequence: CDR1 SNHLY, CDR2 FYNNEI. CDR3 bases: TGTGCCAACAGGGCGGAGTTGTACCAAGAGACCCAGTACTTC. This codes for CANRAELYQETQYF.

This clonotype has at least ten counts. The J gene is TRBJ2-1, the V gene TRBV20-1; 11 nucleotides match TRBD2. Germline V gene lookup returns CDR1 DFQATT and CDR2 SNEGSKA (reference sequence). The CDR3 is made up of 16 amino acids. The J segment lost 10 bases and the V segment lost 4 bases, leaving 15 bases of the junction unmatched. The CDR3 reads CSAILFSGRAEGEQFF. The CDR3 bases are TGCAGTGCTATCCTCTTTAGCGGGAGGGCTGAGGGAGAGCAGTTCTTC.

This clonotype was detected only once. The rearrangement links TRBV20-1 to TRBJ2-7, with D perhaps matching TRBD1 (6 bases). Trimming stripped 2 bases from V and 2 bases from J, with 16 bases between. Germline loops: CDR1 DFQATT, CDR2 SNEGSKA (reference sequence). This CDR3 comprises 15 residues. CDR3 in DNA: TGCAGTGCTAGACGCCCCGGGACAACTGCCTACGAGCAGTACTTC. Its translation: CSARRPGTTAYEQYF.

This clonotype was seen a single time. One end of the junction is discordant with germline, which a read error may explain. J is TRBJ2-7 and V is TRBV6-2 or TRBV6-3, with TRBD1 identical over 9 bases. Germline V gene lookup returns CDR1 MNHEY and CDR2 SVGEGT. The CDR3 totals 14 residues. The CDR3 protein is CTSSYVGTGNEQYF. The CDR3 coding sequence is TGTACCAGCAGTTACGTCGGGACAGGGAACGAGCAGTACTTC.

The table lists this clonotype with many counts. The chain couples TRBV11-2 to TRBJ1-2; unclear D gene. The CDR3 runs to 15 residues. Trimming stripped 7 bases from V and 8 bases from J, with 23 bases between. In germline, CDR1 is SGHAT, CDR2 FQNNGV. The CDR3 spells CASTPSAVGLGGYTF. CDR3 DNA: TGTGCCAGCACCCCATCGGCCGTAGGGCTGGGGGGCTACACCTTC.

Ten or more counts support this clonotype. The chain links TRBV20-1 to TRBJ2-7, with TRBD2 matching over 11 bases. The CDR3 is 16 residues long. Per germline, CDR1 DFQATT and CDR2 SNEGSKA (reference sequence). V shed 0 bases, J shed 4 bases, and the junction held 8 bases outside the gene matches. CDR3 sequence (DNA): TGCAGTGCTAGAGATCAGCTAGCGGGGGGACTTTACGAGCAGTACTTC. The encoded protein is CSARDQLAGGLYEQYF.

To note about this clonotype: A read error is possible here, since a much larger clone lies one base away. CDR3 bases: TGTGCCACCAGTGATCCCTCGACAGGGGGCCCAGACAATGGGCAGTTCTTC. It is translated as CATSDPSTGGPDNGQFF. The chain is built from TRBV24-1 and TRBJ2-1; 10 bases fit TRBD1. The V gene's germline CDR1 is KGHDR and CDR2 SFDVKD. The CDR3 runs 17 residues.

With regard to this clonotype: A read error is the likely source, as a far larger clone sits one nucleotide away. The chain uses TRBV6-6 and TRBJ2-5; D call uncertain. Per the germline V gene, CDR1 is MNHNY and CDR2 is SVGAGI (reference sequence). The CDR3 extends over 16 amino acids. The V gene lost 0 bases and the J gene lost 3 bases, with 14 bases spanning the gap. The CDR3 DNA reads TGTGCCAGCAGTTACTCGAGTTGTTTTAGAAAAGAGACCCAGTACTTC. Amino acid sequence: CASSYSSCFRKETQYF.

This clonotype occurred many times. The V gene is TRBV12-5, the J gene TRBJ2-2; D is undetermined. The CDR3 is 18 residues long. V was clipped by 0 bases and J by 1 base, with 15 bases between them. Germline assignment: CDR1 LGHNT and CDR2 FRNRAP. Here the CDR3 reads CASGLVVPYSQNTGELFF. In DNA, the CDR3 is TGTGCTAGTGGTTTGGTAGTTCCGTACAGCCAGAACACCGGGGAGCTGTTTTTT.

This clonotype has ten or more counts. This chain connects TRBV19 to TRBJ1-2; 9 nucleotides line up with TRBD1. V dropped 3 bases and J dropped 3; count of bases not matched to a gene: 5. Germline-derived CDR1 and CDR2 are LNHDA and SQIVND (reference sequence). The CDR3 is made up of 15 amino acids. This chain's CDR3 is CASSILRDRDYGYTF. The DNA for the CDR3 is TGTGCCAGTAGTATCCTCCGGGACAGGGACTATGGCTACACCTTC.

This clonotype was found many times. This chain links TRBV19 with TRBJ2-2; D unresolved. The ends were cut back, 1 base at V and 6 bases at J, with 9 bases in the middle. This CDR3 contains 14 residues. Germline lookup yields CDR1 LNHDA and CDR2 SQIVND (reference sequence). CDR3 nucleotides: TGTGCCAGTAGTATAGGACTGTCCTCCGGGGAGCTGTTTTTT. This gives the protein CASSIGLSSGELFF.

This clonotype showed up many times. The chain is built from TRBV2 and TRBJ2-7; the D is unclear. V was shortened by 3 bases and J by 2 bases, with 14 bases between the two germline ends. CDR1 and CDR2 from the germline V gene are SNHLY and FYNNEI. The CDR3 is made up of 15 amino acids. In DNA form, the CDR3 reads TGTGCCAGCAGTGACGGGTTGGGTAGGACCTACGAGCAGTACTTC. This translates into CASSDGLGRTYEQYF.

The V gene is TRBV10-3, the J gene TRBJ1-1; 10 bases are shared with TRBD1. This CDR3 region has 12 residues. Trimming cost V 8 bases and J 4 bases; bases outside gene matches: 1. The germline V gene encodes CDR1 ENHRY and CDR2 SYGVKD. As DNA, the CDR3 is TGTGCCATCGGGACAGGGGCCACTGAAGCTTTCTTT. This gives the protein CAIGTGATEAFF.

Only one count was recorded for this clonotype. V usage is TRBV6-2 or TRBV6-3 and J usage is TRBJ2-7; tentative D call: TRBD1 (6 bases). The CDR3 runs to 12 residues. Germline CDR1 reads MNHEY; CDR2 reads SVGEGT. Trimming left V 6 bases short and J 4 bases short, with 10 bases between. CDR3: CASRRTVYEQYF. The DNA for the CDR3 is TGTGCCAGCAGGAGGACAGTTTACGAGCAGTACTTC.

As to this clonotype: A far bigger clonotype differs at one base, so this is likely a read error. This chain connects TRBV6-2 or TRBV6-3 to TRBJ2-7; the D call may be TRBD1 or TRBD2 (7 bases each). This CDR3 is 15 amino acids long. CDR1 MNHEY and CDR2 SVGEGT come from the germline V gene. V lost 7 bases, J lost 3 bases, and 19 bases lay in between. The CDR3 nucleotides read TGTGCCAGCAACACACCCGACAGGGACTACTACGAGCAGTACTTC. As protein: CASNTPDRDYYEQYF.

This clonotype has a count of ten or more. The chain uses TRBV12-5 and TRBJ2-1, with D unclear. This CDR3 contains 14 residues. The germline V gene has CDR1 LGHNT and CDR2 FRNRAP. V lost 1 base and J 8 bases, leaving 12 bases between the germline ends. CDR3 sequence: CASGLDTLNHEQFF. DNA of the CDR3: TGTGCTAGTGGTTTGGACACACTAAATCATGAGCAGTTCTTC.

This clonotype was picked up many times. V gene TRBV28 combines with J gene TRBJ1-6; D gene unclear. The CDR3 has 15 residues. From germline, CDR1 is MDHEN and CDR2 SYDVKM. Trimming cost V 9 bases and J 0 bases, with 12 bases left between them. The DNA for the CDR3 is TGTGCCAGTATCGGACCGAGCTCCTATAATTCACCCCTCCACTTT. Amino acid sequence: CASIGPSSYNSPLHF.

This clonotype was recorded many times. The V gene is TRBV14, the J gene TRBJ1-1, with a weak D call TRBD1 (5 bases). V was pared by 2 bases and J by 11 bases, with 12 bases between. Germline-derived CDR1 and CDR2 are SGHDN and FVKESK. The CDR3 runs 12 residues. CDR3 region: CASSQSGTRAFF. The CDR3 DNA is TGTGCCAGCAGCCAATCGGGGACGAGGGCTTTCTTT.

A few counts support this clonotype. With a much larger clone just one base away, this may be a read error. The CDR3 sequence is CASSRQGSHEQYF. CDR3 bases: TGCGCCAGCAGCCGACAGGGCTCCCACGAGCAGTACTTC. The gene calls are TRBV5-1 and TRBJ2-7; 7 nucleotides line up with TRBD1. This CDR3 contains 13 residues. The V gene's germline CDR1 is SGHRS and CDR2 YFSETQ.

The sample holds many counts of this clonotype. V is TRBV11-2 and J is TRBJ1-6; tentative D call: TRBD1 (6 bases). This CDR3 is built from 15 residues. From germline, CDR1 is SGHAT and CDR2 FQNNGV. V was pared by 3 bases and J by 9 bases, with 15 bases between. CDR3 sequence reads: CASSFIAGVGSPLHF. For the CDR3, the DNA is TGTGCCAGCAGCTTTATAGCAGGGGTGGGTTCACCCCTCCACTTT. The full variable domain, completed using reference TRBV11-2 and TRBJ1-6, is EAGVAQSPRYKIIEKRQSVAFWCNPISGHATLYWYQQILGQGPKLLIQFQNNGVVDDSQLPKDRFSAERLKGVDSTLKIQPAKLEDSAVYLCASSFIAGVGSPLHFGNGTRLTVT.

Ten or more counts support this clonotype. The gene calls are TRBV20-1 and TRBJ1-6; tentatively, D is TRBD1 (6 bases). The CDR3 runs to 15 residues. V lost 6 bases, J lost 4 bases, and 16 bases lay in between. From germline, CDR1 is DFQATT and CDR2 SNEGSKA (reference sequence). The CDR3 here is CSAAPTGFYNSPLHF. The CDR3 DNA is TGCAGTGCGGCTCCAACAGGGTTTTATAATTCACCCCTCCACTTT.

The chain couples TRBV4-1 to TRBJ2-5; D not resolved. V gave up 3 bases and J gave up 9 bases, with 14 bases separating them. Germline CDR1 and CDR2: MGHRA and YSYEKL. The length of the CDR3 is 13 residues. CDR3 sequence: CASSHLRSWAQYF. CDR3 nucleotides: TGCGCCAGCAGCCATCTCCGGAGTTGGGCCCAGTACTTC.

This clonotype is medium-sized within its sample. The chain couples TRBV12-3 or TRBV12-4 to TRBJ2-2; D is unclear. This CDR3 comprises 14 residues. V shed 0 bases and J shed 4 bases, with 6 bases lying between them. As DNA, the CDR3 is TGTGCCAGCAGTTTAGCAGAGTTCACCGGGGAGCTGTTTTTT. Amino acids: CASSLAEFTGELFF.

About this clonotype: A far larger clone is a single base away, which makes a read error likely. The gene calls are TRBV6-2 or TRBV6-3 and TRBJ1-1; D gene unclear. Looked up from germline, CDR1 is MNHEY and CDR2 is SVGEGT. With 0 bases removed from V and 0 bases from J, the gap between germline ends came to 11 bases. The CDR3 contains 16 residues. The CDR3, as DNA: TGTGCCAGCAGTTACTCTCTGTGCAGGATGAACACTGAAGCTTTCTTT. The encoded protein is CASSYSLCRMNTEAFF.

This clonotype came up many times. This chain uses TRBV30 with TRBJ2-7, with 11 positions matching TRBD1. Germline assignment: CDR1 GTSNPN and CDR2 SVGIG (reference sequence). CDR3 size: 15 residues. Trimming took 4 bases from V and 3 from J; bases not matched to a gene: 8. As DNA, the CDR3 is TGTGCCTGGAACACAGGACAGGGGGCGAACTACGAGCAGTACTTC. Translated, it gives CAWNTGQGANYEQYF.

This clonotype was found many times. CDR3 nucleotide sequence: TGTGCCAGCAGCCTGACCTATACCCCTTATCAGCCCCAGCATTTT. Translating it yields CASSLTYTPYQPQHF. This sequence joins TRBV12-3 or TRBV12-4 and TRBJ1-5; D not resolved. Trimming removed 6 bases at V and 5 bases at J, with 17 bases between. The CDR3 contains 15 residues.

V gene TRBV5-1 combines with J gene TRBJ1-2, with unresolved D. The CDR3 runs 14 residues. CDR1 is SGHRS, CDR2 YFSETQ, per germline. V lost 0 bases and J lost 8, with 14 bases in between. The CDR3 DNA sequence: TGCGCCAGCAGCTTGGAAATGGGAGAGGGAGGCTACACCTTC. Protein: CASSLEMGEGGYTF.

The genes are TRBV11-2 and TRBJ2-3; TRBD2 matches at 10 bases. The trim removed 1 base at V and 7 bases at J, leaving 14 bases unmatched. Germline assignment: CDR1 SGHAT and CDR2 FQNNGV. This CDR3 contains 18 residues. The CDR3 is CASSLVGVGTSGIYTQYF. As DNA, the CDR3 is TGTGCCAGCAGCTTAGTGGGGGTCGGTACTAGCGGGATCTATACGCAGTATTTT.

Note on this clonotype: This sequence is one base from a far larger clone and is likely a read error. The J gene is TRBJ1-6, the V gene TRBV6-4; D is unclear. Trimming cost V 5 bases and J 8 bases, with 13 bases left between them. The CDR3 contains 14 residues. The germline gives CDR1 MRHNA, CDR2 SNTAGT. The CDR3 protein is CASSYDLWDSPLHF. In DNA form, the CDR3 reads TGTGCCAGCAGTTACGATCTGTGGGATTCACCCCTCCACTTT.

In this sample, this clonotype turned up many times. V gene TRBV5-1 combines with J gene TRBJ1-4, with 10 bases aligning to TRBD1. CDR1 and CDR2 from the germline V gene are SGHRS and YFSETQ. This CDR3 comprises 17 residues. Unmatched junction bases numbered 11, after V lost 1 base and J lost 8 bases. CDR3 region: CASSLSGQGLIVEKLFF. The CDR3 DNA follows: TGCGCCAGCAGCTTGTCGGGACAGGGGTTAATAGTCGAAAAACTGTTTTTT.

As to this clonotype: A much larger clonotype is one base distant, so this may be a read error. The chain recombines TRBV18 with TRBJ2-2, with TRBD1 matching over 8 bases. The germline V gene encodes CDR1 KGHSH and CDR2 LQKENI. The CDR3 is 16 amino acids. Here the CDR3 DNA reads TGTGCCAGCTCACCATACACAGGGGGAGACACCGGGGAGCGGTTTTTT. Its translation is CASSPYTGGDTGERFF.

The table lists this clonotype with many counts. The chain combines TRBV28 with TRBJ1-2, with D hard to call. Trimming took off 6 bases at V and 8 bases at J, with 13 bases between the two ends. Germline CDR1 reads MDHEN; CDR2 reads SYDVKM. This CDR3 spans 12 amino acids. The CDR3 loop reads CASSNNRRGYTF. The CDR3 DNA reads as TGTGCCAGCAGCAACAACCGCAGGGGCTACACCTTC.